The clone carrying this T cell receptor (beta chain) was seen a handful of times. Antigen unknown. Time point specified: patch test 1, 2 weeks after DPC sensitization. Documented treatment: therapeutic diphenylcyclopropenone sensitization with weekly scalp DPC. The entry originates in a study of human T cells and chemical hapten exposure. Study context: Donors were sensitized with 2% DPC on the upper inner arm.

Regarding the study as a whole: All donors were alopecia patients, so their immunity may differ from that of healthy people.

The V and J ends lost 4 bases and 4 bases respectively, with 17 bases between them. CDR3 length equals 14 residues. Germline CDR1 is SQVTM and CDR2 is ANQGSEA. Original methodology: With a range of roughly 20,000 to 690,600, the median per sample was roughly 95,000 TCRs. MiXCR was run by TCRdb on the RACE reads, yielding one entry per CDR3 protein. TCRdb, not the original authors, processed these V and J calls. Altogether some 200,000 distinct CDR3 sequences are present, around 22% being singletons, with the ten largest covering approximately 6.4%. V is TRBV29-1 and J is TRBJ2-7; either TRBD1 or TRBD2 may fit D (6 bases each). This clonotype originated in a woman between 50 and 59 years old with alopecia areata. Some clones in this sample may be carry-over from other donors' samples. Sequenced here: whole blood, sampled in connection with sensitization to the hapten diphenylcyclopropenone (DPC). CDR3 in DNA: TGCAGCGTTGCGGGGGAGGCCGGACAGTACGAGCAGTACTTC. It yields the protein CSVAGEAGQYEQYF.